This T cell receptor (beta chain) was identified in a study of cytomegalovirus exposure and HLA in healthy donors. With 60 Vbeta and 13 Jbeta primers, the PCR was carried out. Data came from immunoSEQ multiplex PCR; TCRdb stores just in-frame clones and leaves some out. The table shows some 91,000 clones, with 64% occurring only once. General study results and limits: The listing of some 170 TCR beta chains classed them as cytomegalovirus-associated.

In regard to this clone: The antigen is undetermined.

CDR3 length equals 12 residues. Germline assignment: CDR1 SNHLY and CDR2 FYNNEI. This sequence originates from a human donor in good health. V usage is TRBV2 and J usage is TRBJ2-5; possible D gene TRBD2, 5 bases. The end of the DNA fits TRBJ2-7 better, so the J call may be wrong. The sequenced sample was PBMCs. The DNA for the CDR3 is TGTGCCAGCAGTGAACGCGGGTACGAGCAGTACTTC. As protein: CASSERGYEQYF.